This T cell receptor beta chain was sequenced during a study of T cells in Graves' hyperthyroidism and ophthalmopathy. Many counts were recorded for this clonotype. CDR3 size: 14 residues. Trimming shortened V by 8 bases and J by 3 bases, and 14 bases separated the two germline ends. Germline CDR1 and CDR2: MDHEN and SYDVKM. For the diagnoses, clinical symptoms, serum thyroxine and TRAb, thyroid ultrasound and orbital computed tomography were used. Researchers took RNA transcripts and amplified the TCR beta CDR3 regions from them. When the TCR CDR3 underwent first-round RT-PCR, the HTBI primer set was used. TCRdb reprocessed the multiplex PCR reads via MiXCR and lists one record per CDR3 protein. The table lists approximately 510,000 distinct CDR3 sequences, under 25% of them singletons.

Sequencing was carried out using blood. The TCR originated in a young man with Graves' hyperthyroidism. The chain employs TRBV28 and TRBJ1-5, with D unresolved. Here the CDR3 reads CASSTRQFNQPQHF. The CDR3 DNA reads TGTGCCAGCTCCACGCGGCAGTTCAATCAGCCCCAGCATTTT.